These T cell receptor beta chains were read from a single sample in a study of blood T cell repertoires in COVID-19. TCRdb's table, derived via immunoSEQ multiplex PCR, lists solely in-frame clones and lacks some. The data hold more than 250,000 clones, with about 91% observed a single time. Sequenced material: peripheral blood. The receptors come from a woman in her 30s with COVID-19, enrolled during active disease. The CDR3 runs from the conserved cysteine through the conserved F or W. D genes are given only for firm matches. Only some rows state a clone size, as once, few, many or a class for expanded clones.

V gene	clone size	D gene	J gene	CDR3 length	CDR3 protein	CDR3 DNA
TRBV6-2/TRBV6-3	-	TRBD2	TRBJ2-1	15	CASSNSGESYNEQFF	TGTGCCAGCAGTAATAGCGGGGAATCCTACAATGAGCAGTTCTTC
TRBV13	-	TRBD2	TRBJ2-1	16	CASSLGGGRGYNEQFF	TGTGCCAGCAGCTTAGGAGGCGGGAGGGGCTACAATGAGCAGTTCTTC
TRBV2	-	-	TRBJ2-5	15	CASSDLAEYQETQYF	TGTGCCAGCAGTGATTTAGCGGAGTACCAAGAGACCCAGTACTTC
TRBV4-3	once	-	TRBJ1-2	15	CASSQTHQANYGYTF	TGCGCCAGCAGCCAAACCCACCAGGCGAACTATGGCTACACCTTC
TRBV6-5	once	-	TRBJ2-3	16	CASSYSRAGGKGTQYF	TGTGCCAGCAGTTACTCGAGAGCGGGCGGCAAGGGTACGCAGTATTTT
TRBV5-1	-	TRBD1	TRBJ2-3	16	CASSQGNQGAGDTQYF	TGCGCCAGCAGCCAAGGAAACCAGGGGGCTGGGGATACGCAGTATTTT
TRBV7-9	many	-	TRBJ1-4	15	CASSLGVGADEKLFF	TGTGCCAGCAGCTTAGGGGTGGGGGCAGATGAAAAACTGTTTTTT
TRBV6-5	once	TRBD1	TRBJ2-7	13	CASSVDRGYEQYF	TGTGCCAGCAGCGTCGACAGGGGATACGAGCAGTACTTC
TRBV5-1	-	-	TRBJ1-6	13	CASSLIENSPLHF	TGCGCCAGCAGCTTGATAGAGAATTCACCCCTCCACTTT
TRBV7-2	once	TRBD1	TRBJ1-3	16	CASSFSRTGPADTIYF	TGTGCCAGCAGCTTTTCTCGGACAGGCCCTGCGGACACCATATATTTT
TRBV7-2	-	-	TRBJ2-7	18	CASSLDMVGCGFSYEQYF	TGTGCCAGCAGCTTGGATATGGTTGGTTGCGGGTTCTCCTACGAGCAGTACTTC
TRBV7-9	-	-	TRBJ1-2	14	CASSARGGNYGYTF	TGTGCCAGCAGCGCCCGTGGGGGCAACTATGGCTACACCTTC
TRBV4-1	once	-	TRBJ2-1	13	CASSQVTANEQFF	TGCGCCAGCAGCCAAGTCACTGCTAATGAGCAGTTCTTC
TRBV3-1/TRBV3-2	-	-	TRBJ2-5	12	CASAGDQETQYF	TGTGCCAGCGCAGGGGACCAAGAGACCCAGTACTTC
TRBV5-8	-	TRBD2	TRBJ2-7	20	CASSLSSRDRLSGGAYEQYF	TGTGCCAGCAGCCTTTCCAGTCGGGACCGTCTTAGCGGGGGGGCCTACGAGCAGTACTTC
TRBV5-6	-	TRBD1	TRBJ2-5	14	CASSQNRGQETQYF	TGTGCCAGCAGCCAGAACAGGGGGCAAGAGACCCAGTACTTC
TRBV5-1	once	-	TRBJ2-5	16	CASSWRNREVQETQYF	TGCGCCAGCAGTTGGAGAAACAGGGAAGTCCAAGAGACCCAGTACTTC
TRBV19	-	TRBD1	TRBJ1-1	14	CASSIRGVNTEAFF	TGTGCCAGTAGTATCAGGGGGGTGAACACTGAAGCTTTCTTT
TRBV30	once	-	TRBJ1-1	13	CAWTGEMNTEAFF	TGTGCCTGGACTGGGGAGATGAACACTGAAGCTTTCTTT
TRBV2	-	-	TRBJ1-6	13	CASIDRGNSPLHF	TGTGCCAGCATTGATAGGGGCAACTCACCCCTCCACTTT
TRBV28	-	-	TRBJ2-1	13	CASSPHEGNEQFF	TGTGCCAGCAGTCCCCATGAGGGCAATGAGCAGTTCTTC
TRBV27	-	-	TRBJ2-7	13	CASSLQVDYEQYF	TGTGCCAGCAGTTTACAGGTAGACTACGAGCAGTACTTC
TRBV7-9	-	-	TRBJ1-2	13	CASRVGGDYGYTF	TGTGCCAGCAGGGTAGGGGGGGACTATGGCTACACCTTC